This T cell receptor (beta chain) is from a study of blood T cell repertoires in COVID-19. For the study at large: T cells, B-cell-depleted T cells, or PBMCs provided the cDNA or gDNA that served as material.

The CDR3 spans 17 residues. V lost 1 base and J lost 3, with 19 bases in between. Germline V gives CDR1 SGHRS, CDR2 YFSETQ. Profiled with immunoSEQ multiplex PCR; TCRdb holds only in-frame clones, not every one. The data show roughly 71,000 clones, 86% seen once. The receptor was isolated from a man aged 25-45 years with acute or convalescent COVID-19. Sequenced material: peripheral blood. The genes are TRBV5-1 and TRBJ1-2; D is perhaps TRBD1 (6 bases). The CDR3 nucleotides are TGCGCCAGCAGCTTGAGACCTACAGGGAACGGAGACTATGGCTACACCTTC. It specifies CASSLRPTGNGDYGYTF.